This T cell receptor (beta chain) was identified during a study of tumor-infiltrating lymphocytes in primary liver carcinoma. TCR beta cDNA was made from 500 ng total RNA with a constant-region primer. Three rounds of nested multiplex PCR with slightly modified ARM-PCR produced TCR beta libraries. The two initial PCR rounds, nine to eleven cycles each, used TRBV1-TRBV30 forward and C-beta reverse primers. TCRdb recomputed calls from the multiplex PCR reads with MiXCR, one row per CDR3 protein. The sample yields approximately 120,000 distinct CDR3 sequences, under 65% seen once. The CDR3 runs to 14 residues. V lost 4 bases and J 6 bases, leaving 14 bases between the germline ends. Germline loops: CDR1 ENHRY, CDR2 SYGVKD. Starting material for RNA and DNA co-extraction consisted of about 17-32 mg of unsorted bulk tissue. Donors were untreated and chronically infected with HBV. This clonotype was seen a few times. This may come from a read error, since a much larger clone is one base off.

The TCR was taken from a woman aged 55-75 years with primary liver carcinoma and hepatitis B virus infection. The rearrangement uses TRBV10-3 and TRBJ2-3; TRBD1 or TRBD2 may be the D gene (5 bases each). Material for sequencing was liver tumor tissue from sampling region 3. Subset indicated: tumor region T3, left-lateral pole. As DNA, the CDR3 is TGTGCCATCAGTGCAGGGAGCAGGGTGGATACGCAGTATTTT. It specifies CAISAGSRVDTQYF.